One and the same sample provided the 10 T cell receptor beta chains below, sequenced in a study of control samples from healthy donors and cancer patients. Only in-frame clones appear in the TCRdb table, and some are missing; sequencing was by immunoSEQ multiplex PCR. The top ten hold roughly 3.8% of the sample, which has around 55,000 clones, 88% seen once. Sequenced sample: blood. The source is a man aged 45-65 years in good health.

V and J are TRBV5-6 and TRBJ1-4; D may be TRBD1 (5 bases). The V gene lost 1 base and the J gene lost 7 bases, with 11 bases spanning the gap. In germline, CDR1 is SGHDT, CDR2 YYEEEE. The CDR3 length is 14 residues. DNA of the CDR3: TGTGCCAGCAGCTTGAAGCAGGGAGGTGAAAAACTGTTTTTT. Translation gives CASSLKQGGEKLFF.

This chain joins TRBV28 and TRBJ2-5; 8 bases agree with TRBD1. The junction had 11 bases not matched to a gene; V was cut back by 6 bases and J by 2 bases. CDR3 length equals 16 residues. Germline loops: CDR1 MDHEN, CDR2 SYDVKM. DNA of the CDR3: TGTGCCAGCAGCCCAATGACAGGGGAGGAACAAGAGACCCAGTACTTC. Translation: CASSPMTGEEQETQYF.

The genes are TRBV6-6 and TRBJ2-1; a weak D match, TRBD2 (5 bases). The CDR3 totals 13 residues. V lost 6 bases and J lost 7, with 13 bases in between. Germline lookup yields CDR1 MNHNY and CDR2 SVGAGI (reference sequence). The CDR3 here is CASSLLAGNEQFF. CDR3 nucleotides: TGTGCCAGCAGCCTCCTAGCAGGTAATGAGCAGTTCTTC.

This rearrangement joins TRBV7-2 to TRBJ1-4; possibly TRBD1 for D (5 bases). Germline V gene data show CDR1 as SGHTA and CDR2 as FQGNSA. This CDR3 spans 13 amino acids. Trimming cost V 5 bases and J 8 bases, with 12 bases left between them. CDR3 nucleotides: TGTGCCAGCAGCCCCCTCGGGGGGGAAAAACTGTTTTTT. Translated: CASSPLGGEKLFF.

The CDR3 region has the DNA TGTGCCAGCTCACCGAAAGAACAATTTAATGAAAAACTGTTTTTT. Protein sequence: CASSPKEQFNEKLFF. The chain couples TRBV18 to TRBJ1-4; D uncertain. The germline V gene encodes CDR1 KGHSH and CDR2 LQKENI. Trimming shortened V by 3 bases and J by 4 bases, and 12 bases separated the two germline ends. The CDR3 is made up of 15 amino acids.

This chain links TRBV19 with TRBJ1-2, with 10 bases identical to TRBD1. J was trimmed by 3 bases and V by 5 bases; bases with no gene match: 9. This CDR3 region has 16 residues. Germline loops: CDR1 LNHDA, CDR2 SQIVND (reference sequence). The CDR3 DNA reads as TGTGCCAGTAGTGCACCCGGGACAGGGGACGACTATGGCTACACCTTC. Amino acids: CASSAPGTGDDYGYTF.

V usage is TRBV28 and J usage is TRBJ1-1; no definite D call. Trimming removed 2 bases from V and 0 bases from J, with 7 bases in between. Germline V gene data show CDR1 as MDHEN and CDR2 as SYDVKM. The CDR3 runs to 14 residues. CDR3 coding DNA: TGTGCCAGCAGTTTACTCCAGATGAACACTGAAGCTTTCTTT. It codes for CASSLLQMNTEAFF. The variable domain in full, completed from reference TRBV28 and TRBJ1-1, reads DVKVTQSSRYLVKRTGEKVFLECVQDMDHENMFWYRQDPGLGLRLIYFSYDVKMKEKGDIPEGYSVSREKKERFSLILESASTNQTSMYLCASSLLQMNTEAFFGQGTRLTVV.

V usage is TRBV29-1 and J usage is TRBJ1-5; D is possibly TRBD1 (5 bases). CDR1 is SQVTM and CDR2 is ANQGSEA in the germline V gene. The length of the CDR3 is 12 residues. Trimming cost V 4 bases and J 7 bases, with 11 bases left between them. As DNA, the CDR3 is TGCAGCGTTGCAAGTGGGGGACAGCCCCAGCATTTT. Translating gives CSVASGGQPQHF.

This chain joins TRBV19 and TRBJ1-1; TRBD1 matches at 7 bases. V was clipped by 2 bases and J by 2 bases; unmatched bases: 5. Germline CDR1 is LNHDA and CDR2 is SQIVND (reference sequence). The CDR3 is 15 residues long. This chain's CDR3 is CASSISGQVNTEAFF. The CDR3 bases are TGTGCCAGTAGTATATCCGGACAGGTAAACACTGAAGCTTTCTTT. The full variable domain, with the rest looked up from reference TRBV19 and TRBJ1-1, is DGGITQSPKYLFRKEGQNVTLSCEQNLNHDAMYWYRQDPGQGLRLIYYSQIVNDFQKGDIAEGYSVSREKKESFPLTVTSAQKNPTAFYLCASSISGQVNTEAFFGQGTRLTVV.

The genes are TRBV27 and TRBJ1-2; 10 nucleotides line up with TRBD1. V shed 7 bases and J 6 bases; nucleotides not matched to a gene: 14. The germline gives CDR1 MNHEY, CDR2 SMNVEV (reference sequence). The CDR3 runs 16 residues. The CDR3 bases are TGTGCCAGCACCGAGAGACAGGGGGCATTTGTGGATGGCTACACCTTC. Its protein is CASTERQGAFVDGYTF.